Listed below are T cell receptor beta chains from one sample, sequenced in a study of blood T cell repertoires in COVID-19. Profiling relied on immunoSEQ multiplex PCR, and the TCRdb table lists in-frame clones only, not all of them. This table has roughly 330,000 clones, around 92% appearing once. Sequencing was carried out using peripheral blood. The source of these receptors is a man between 18 and 29 years old who had recovered from COVID-19. The CDR3 runs from the conserved cysteine through the conserved F or W. A D gene is named only where the DNA matches it firmly. Clone size is not always given. Where it is, it says once, few, many or a class for expanded clones.

j_call	d_call	v_call	clone_size	cdr3_aa	cdr3_nt
TRBJ1-1	TRBD1	TRBV18	.	CASSPRTGGAFF	TGTGCCAGCTCACCACGAACAGGGGGAGCTTTCTTT
TRBJ1-3	.	TRBV6-5	.	CASSTRFSGNTIYF	TGTGCCAGCAGTACCCGGTTCTCTGGAAACACCATATATTTT
TRBJ2-3	TRBD2	TRBV6-5	.	CASSYFSGSAADTQYF	TGTGCCAGCAGTTACTTTAGCGGGAGTGCGGCAGATACGCAGTATTTT
TRBJ1-6	TRBD1	TRBV5-1	.	CASSLGSGGAPLHF	TGCGCCAGCAGCTTGGGCTCAGGGGGCGCACCCCTCCACTTT
TRBJ1-1	.	TRBV4-1	.	CASSQVLGELNTEAFF	TGCGCCAGCAGCCAAGTCTTAGGGGAACTGAACACTGAAGCTTTCTTT
TRBJ1-6	.	TRBV4-1	.	CASSQGTGSPLHF	TGCGCCAGCAGCCAAGGAACGGGTTCACCCCTCCACTTT
TRBJ1-1	.	TRBV7-2	once	CASSLGGRMNTEAFF	TGTGCCAGCAGCTTAGGGGGCCGAATGAACACTGAAGCTTTCTTT
TRBJ2-6	TRBD2	TRBV4-1	.	CASSHLPSGSISGANVLTF	TGCGCCAGCAGCCATCTCCCTAGCGGGTCCATCTCTGGGGCCAACGTCCTGACTTTC
TRBJ1-5	.	TRBV20-1	.	CSASRESNQPQHF	TGCAGTGCTAGTCGGGAAAGCAATCAGCCCCAGCATTTT
TRBJ2-2	TRBD2	TRBV3-1/TRBV3-2	.	CASSPRLAGGLLGTGELFF	TGTGCCAGCAGCCCCCGACTAGCGGGGGGCCTACTTGGAACCGGGGAGCTGTTTTTT
TRBJ1-2	.	TRBV19	once	CASSIDGGFYGYTF	TGTGCCAGTAGTATAGATGGCGGGTTCTATGGCTACACCTTC
TRBJ2-7	TRBD1	TRBV4-1	.	CASSHPGQVIPYEQYF	TGCGCCAGCAGCCACCCAGGACAGGTTATCCCTTACGAGCAGTACTTC
TRBJ2-7	.	TRBV2	.	CASGLAGEQYF	TGTGCCAGCGGTTTGGCGGGCGAGCAGTACTTC
TRBJ1-1	TRBD1	TRBV20-1	few	CSASLQGALEAFF	TGCAGTGCTAGTTTACAGGGGGCTCTTGAAGCTTTCTTT
TRBJ2-7	.	TRBV10-2	.	CASTTKTSSNEQYF	TGCGCCAGCACCACCAAAACTAGTTCCAACGAGCAGTACTTC
TRBJ1-1	.	TRBV6-5	.	CASSYSGLSGEAFF	TGTGCCAGCAGTTACTCGGGCTTGTCCGGTGAAGCTTTCTTT
TRBJ1-2	.	TRBV9	.	CASSVTGDFYGYTF	TGTGCCAGCAGCGTAACCGGGGATTTCTATGGCTACACCTTC
TRBJ2-2	TRBD1	TRBV4-1	.	CASSSRQGAGGELFF	TGCGCCAGCAGCTCGCGTCAGGGGGCCGGCGGGGAGCTGTTTTTT
TRBJ2-4	.	TRBV10-3	.	CAISDRSADIQYF	TGTGCCATCAGTGACAGGTCAGCGGACATTCAGTACTTC
TRBJ2-5	TRBD2	TRBV18	.	CASSKPWEPGLAGPLQQETQYF	TGTGCCAGCTCAAAACCTTGGGAGCCGGGACTAGCGGGGCCGCTCCAACAAGAGACCCAGTACTTC
TRBJ2-3	TRBD2	TRBV18	.	CASSPGLAGRTAADTQYF	TGTGCCAGCTCACCGGGACTAGCGGGAAGAACTGCGGCAGATACGCAGTATTTT
TRBJ2-2	.	TRBV25-1	.	CASSVTGNTGELFF	TGTGCCAGCAGTGTAACGGGGAACACCGGGGAGCTGTTTTTT
TRBJ1-2	TRBD1	TRBV27	.	CASSFMTGGYTF	TGTGCCAGCAGTTTCATGACAGGGGGCTACACCTTC
TRBJ1-1	.	TRBV5-4	.	CASSPLAGSTEAFF	TGTGCCAGCAGCCCCCTTGCAGGTAGCACTGAAGCTTTCTTT
TRBJ1-5	.	TRBV6-1	.	CASSEGQNQPQHF	TGTGCCAGCAGTGAAGGACAAAATCAGCCCCAGCATTTT
TRBJ1-6	.	TRBV6-5	once	CASSYSEVHESPLHF	TGTGCCAGCAGTTACTCGGAGGTTCACGAATCACCCCTCCACTTT
TRBJ2-4	.	TRBV3-1/TRBV3-2	.	CASSSGLAKNIQYF	TGTGCCAGCAGCTCGGGACTAGCCAAAAACATTCAGTACTTC
TRBJ2-3	TRBD1	TRBV7-3	.	CASSPSGQGNTDTQYF	TGTGCCAGCAGCCCGTCCGGACAGGGAAACACAGATACGCAGTATTTT
TRBJ1-2	.	TRBV10-3	.	CAISGQVQDYGYTF	TGTGCCATCAGTGGACAGGTCCAGGACTATGGCTACACCTTC
TRBJ1-5	TRBD1	TRBV9	.	CASSPSGQAGTQHF	TGTGCCAGCAGCCCGAGTGGACAGGCGGGGACCCAGCATTTT
TRBJ1-2	.	TRBV2	.	CASSGPDYGYTF	TGTGCCAGCAGTGGTCCGGACTATGGCTACACCTTC
TRBJ2-1	.	TRBV11-3	.	CASSLEPLGGGSYNEQFF	TGTGCCAGCAGCTTAGAGCCCCTTGGGGGAGGTTCCTACAATGAGCAGTTCTTC
TRBJ1-6	.	TRBV6-5	.	CASSYEGNSPLHF	TGTGCCAGCAGTTACGAGGGAAATTCACCCCTCCACTTT